The next 5 T cell receptor beta chains were all read from a single sample in a study of cytomegalovirus exposure and HLA in healthy donors. Both 60 Vbeta primers and 13 Jbeta primers went into the PCR. The data were produced by immunoSEQ multiplex PCR, yet TCRdb's version contains in-frame clones alone and is incomplete. Seen here are about 38,000 clones, roughly 69% observed once, and the top ten hold approximately 7%. The specimen sequenced was PBMCs. These receptor sequences come from a young man in good health and CMV-seronegative.

The genes are TRBV28 and TRBJ2-5, with 9 bases identical to TRBD2. V dropped 5 bases and J dropped 9; count of bases not matched to a gene: 13. Germline V gene lookup returns CDR1 MDHEN and CDR2 SYDVKM. This CDR3 contains 15 residues. CDR3 sequence (DNA): TGTGCCAGCAGTACGGGTAGCGGGGGACCCAACGCCCAGTACTTC. Residues: CASSTGSGGPNAQYF. The entire variable domain, with the rest obtained from reference TRBV28 and TRBJ2-5, is as follows: DVKVTQSSRYLVKRTGEKVFLECVQDMDHENMFWYRQDPGLGLRLIYFSYDVKMKEKGDIPEGYSVSREKKERFSLILESASTNQTSMYLCASSTGSGGPNAQYFGPGTRLLVL.

V is TRBV6-5 and J is TRBJ1-5; no clear D gene. Germline CDR1 and CDR2: MNHEY and SVGAGI. V was clipped by 2 bases and J by 7 bases, with 15 bases between them. The CDR3 contains 15 residues. The CDR3 DNA reads as TGTGCCAGCAGTTACAGAGCGGGAATTAGACAGCCCCAGCATTTT. It encodes CASSYRAGIRQPQHF.

The genes are TRBV7-6 and TRBJ2-3; 7 bases match TRBD1. The CDR3 has 16 residues. The germline gives CDR1 SGHVS, CDR2 FNYEAQ. The V and J ends lost 0 bases and 4 bases, in that order; junction bases with no gene match: 7. CDR3 sequence: CASSLAARGKSDTQYF. The CDR3 coding sequence is TGTGCCAGCAGCTTAGCGGCCAGGGGGAAGTCAGATACGCAGTATTTT.

The chain couples TRBV28 to TRBJ1-5, with D unclear. Trimming stripped 7 bases from V and 3 bases from J, with 10 bases between. From germline, CDR1 is MDHEN and CDR2 SYDVKM. This CDR3 has 13 amino acids. Here the CDR3 DNA reads TGTGCCAGCACCCGGCGGGTCAATCAGCCCCAGCATTTT. As protein: CASTRRVNQPQHF.

V usage is TRBV28 and J usage is TRBJ2-3, with D possibly matching TRBD2 (6 bases). The length of the CDR3 is 16 residues. Germline V gene lookup returns CDR1 MDHEN and CDR2 SYDVKM. Between the trimmed V and J ends, which lost 6 bases and 3 bases, there was a span of 19 bases. CDR3 bases: TGTGCCAGCAGCATTGGCGGGGTTCGTACTACAGATACGCAGTATTTT. Amino acid sequence: CASSIGGVRTTDTQYF.